This is a list of T cell receptor beta chains from one sample in a study of monozygotic twins with inflammatory bowel disease. TCRdb re-analyzed the 5' RACE reads; it lists each CDR3 protein once, without DNA. Recorded for this sample: 350,000 to 550,000 distinct CDR3 sequences. The sequenced sample consisted of blood. The receptors were gathered from a human donor with ulcerative colitis or Crohn's disease, or a healthy co-twin of an affected twin (not recorded which). Each CDR3 is given with its conserved first and last residue.

j_call	v_call	cdr3_aa
TRBJ2-2	TRBV18	CASSSEQNTGELFF
TRBJ2-2	TRBV2	CASNYGNTGELFF
TRBJ2-3	TRBV5-1	CASSSSGTDLTDTQYF
TRBJ1-2	TRBV30	CACKRDRVGNYGYTF
TRBJ2-5	TRBV30	CAWSEGGETQYF
TRBJ2-7	TRBV28	CASSYPGQGNYEQYF
TRBJ1-1	TRBV7-2	CASSLTGITEAFF
TRBJ1-5	TRBV20-1	CSARETGGINQPQHF
TRBJ2-4	TRBV5-1	CASSLGVADFIKNIQYF
TRBJ2-1	TRBV20-1	CSALQGGRGNEQFF
TRBJ1-1	TRBV7-3	CASSLIASANTEAFF
TRBJ1-2	TRBV20-1	CSARSGSLPGYTF
TRBJ1-4	TRBV10-3	CATRRGEVSNEKLFF